A single sample is the source of the 14 T cell receptor beta chains below, sequenced in a study of blood T cell repertoires in COVID-19. Generated by immunoSEQ multiplex PCR, the TCRdb table keeps only in-frame clones and is missing some. The sample has approximately 300,000 clones, approximately 91% seen once. Sequenced input: PBMCs or T cells enriched from blood (not recorded which). The receptors were sampled from a woman aged 25 to 39 who had been exposed to COVID-19.

The CDR3 loop is CAIRPGRDMNSEKLFF. The CDR3 nucleotides read TGTGCCATCCGGCCGGGCAGGGACATGAACAGTGAAAAACTGTTTTTT. This chain joins TRBV10-3 and TRBJ1-4, with a tentative D call TRBD1 (6 bases). V dropped 8 bases and J dropped 7 bases, with 23 bases sitting between them. Germline V gives CDR1 ENHRY, CDR2 SYGVKD. This CDR3 is 16 amino acids long.

The V gene is TRBV14, the J gene TRBJ2-3; D is possibly TRBD1 (6 bases). CDR1 SGHDN and CDR2 FVKESK come from the germline V gene. Trimming took 1 base from V and 6 from J, leaving 20 bases between them. This CDR3 is built from 17 residues. This CDR3 reads CASSQGFANRVADTQYF. CDR3 sequence (DNA): TGTGCCAGCAGCCAAGGTTTCGCTAACAGGGTTGCTGATACGCAGTATTTT. The full variable domain, completed using reference TRBV14 and TRBJ2-3, is EAGVTQFPSHSVIEKGQTVTLRCDPISGHDNLYWYRRVMGKEIKFLLHFVKESKQDESGMPNNRFLAERTGGTYSTLKVQPAELEDSGVYFCASSQGFANRVADTQYFGPGTRLTVL.

This sequence joins TRBV7-8 and TRBJ1-5; no reliable D call. Per the germline V gene, CDR1 is SGHVS and CDR2 is FQNEAQ. This CDR3 is 14 amino acids long. With 2 bases removed from V and 11 bases from J, the gap between germline ends came to 16 bases. CDR3 residues: CASSLRQVESAQHF. The CDR3, as DNA: TGTGCCAGCAGCTTAAGGCAGGTCGAATCAGCCCAGCATTTT.

The J gene is TRBJ1-6, the V gene TRBV5-1; D uncertain. The CDR3 covers 16 residues. CDR1 and CDR2 (germline): SGHRS, YFSETQ. Trimming took 4 bases from V and 6 from J, leaving 17 bases between them. The CDR3 DNA reads as TGCGCCAGCAGCCCCCTCCCCCCAGATTCTAATTCACCCCTCCACTTT. Residues: CASSPLPPDSNSPLHF.

V and J are TRBV10-3 and TRBJ1-2; 8 bases fit TRBD1. The trim removed 6 bases at V and 7 bases at J, leaving 4 bases unmatched. The germline gives CDR1 ENHRY, CDR2 SYGVKD. The CDR3 loop spans 12 amino acids. The CDR3 coding sequence is TGTGCCATCAGCAATGGACAGGGTGGCTACACCTTC. Its protein product is CAISNGQGGYTF.

The rearrangement joins TRBV5-1 to TRBJ1-2; a possible D gene is TRBD1 (5 bases). Germline CDR1 is SGHRS and CDR2 is YFSETQ. Trimming stripped 4 bases from V and 2 bases from J, with 12 bases between. This CDR3 region has 14 residues. CDR3 amino acids: CASSQGGSNYGYTF. As DNA, the CDR3 is TGCGCCAGCAGCCAGGGAGGGTCGAACTATGGCTACACCTTC.

The V call is TRBV7-2, the J call TRBJ1-3; D may be TRBD1 (6 bases). Germline assignment: CDR1 SGHTA and CDR2 FQGNSA. The CDR3 consists of 14 residues. V was trimmed by 2 bases and J by 2 bases, leaving 7 bases between them. In nucleotides, the CDR3 is TGTGCCAGCAGCTTATCAGGGGCTGGAAACACCATATATTTT. Amino acid sequence: CASSLSGAGNTIYF.

The chain carries TRBV7-2 and TRBJ2-2, with 7 nucleotides matching TRBD2. This CDR3 contains 16 residues. The germline CDR1 and CDR2 sequences are SGHTA and FQGNSA. The ends lost 2 bases at V and 0 bases at J; junction bases unmatched: 3. CDR3: CASSLLGGANTGELFF. Here the CDR3 DNA reads TGTGCCAGCAGCTTATTGGGGGGGGCGAACACCGGGGAGCTGTTTTTT. The whole variable domain, filled in from reference TRBV7-2 and TRBJ2-2, reads GAGVSQSPSNKVTEKGKDVELRCDPISGHTALYWYRQSLGQGLEFLIYFQGNSAPDKSGLPSDRFSAERTGGSVSTLTIQRTQQEDSAVYLCASSLLGGANTGELFFGEGSRLTVL.

This clone appeared a single time. V is TRBV30 and J is TRBJ2-7; D ambiguous. CDR3 length equals 13 residues. The V end was cut by 2 bases, the J end by 0 bases, with 8 bases between. The germline V gene encodes CDR1 GTSNPN and CDR2 SVGIG (reference sequence). The CDR3: CAWSLASSYEQYF. In DNA, the CDR3 is TGTGCCTGGAGTTTGGCAAGCTCCTACGAGCAGTACTTC.

The chain couples TRBV5-1 to TRBJ1-1; D might be TRBD1 (5 bases). Trimming stripped 4 bases from V and 4 bases from J, with 11 bases between. The CDR3 totals 13 residues. CDR1 is SGHRS, CDR2 YFSETQ, per germline. The CDR3 bases are TGCGCCAGCAGCCAGAACCAGGGCACTGAAGCTTTCTTT. Residues: CASSQNQGTEAFF.

The chain recombines TRBV7-2 with TRBJ2-7, with 9 positions matching TRBD1. CDR3 length: 15 amino acids. CDR1 and CDR2 (germline): SGHTA, FQGNSA. V lost 0 bases to trimming and J lost 3 bases; unmatched junction nucleotides: 3. The CDR3 DNA is TGTGCCAGCAGCTTAGCGAGGGACAGGGACTACGAGCAGTACTTC. Protein sequence: CASSLARDRDYEQYF. Based on the CDR3 plus reference TRBV7-2 and TRBJ2-7, the full variable domain is GAGVSQSPSNKVTEKGKDVELRCDPISGHTALYWYRQSLGQGLEFLIYFQGNSAPDKSGLPSDRFSAERTGGSVSTLTIQRTQQEDSAVYLCASSLARDRDYEQYFGPGTRLTVT.

The chain links TRBV6-5 to TRBJ1-2; D gene ambiguous. V was clipped by 6 bases and J by 4 bases, with 15 bases between them. From germline, CDR1 is MNHEY and CDR2 SVGAGI. This CDR3 comprises 14 residues. CDR3 bases: TGTGCCAGCAGAGACCCTACGGGGAGCTATGGCTACACCTTC. Translated: CASRDPTGSYGYTF.

The chain combines TRBV11-1 with TRBJ1-6; possible D gene TRBD1, 5 bases. CDR3 size: 15 residues. CDR1 SGHAT and CDR2 FQDESV come from the germline V gene (reference sequence). With 5 bases removed from V and 9 bases from J, the gap between germline ends came to 17 bases. The CDR3 loop is CASSRWGGQGSPLHF. The CDR3 DNA reads as TGTGCCAGCAGCCGGTGGGGGGGTCAGGGTTCACCCCTCCACTTT.

This clone has a single count. The chain uses TRBV29-1 and TRBJ2-3, with a tentative D call TRBD1 (5 bases). This CDR3 is 14 amino acids long. Between the trimmed V and J ends, which lost 1 base and 2 bases, there was a span of 10 bases. Germline V CDR1 and CDR2: SQVTM, ANQGSEA. CDR3: CSVEAGSATDTQYF. The CDR3 coding sequence is TGCAGCGTTGAAGCAGGGTCGGCCACAGATACGCAGTATTTT.